Shown below are 14 T cell receptor beta chains from a single sample sequenced in a study of control samples from healthy donors and cancer patients (dated by TCRdb to about 2020). Library method: the immunoSEQ multiplex PCR assay. Not all clones reach the TCRdb copy of this immuneACCESS table, which keeps in-frame sequences only. Checked studies attribute under half of the gap to unresolved V genes and leave the rest unexplained. Present in this sample are some 70,000 clones, 75% to 85% of which were seen just once. The top ten clonotypes cover about 15% of the sample. The sequenced material came from blood. The source of these receptors is a man aged 60-69 years in good health.

V is TRBV7-2 and J is TRBJ2-7, with 7 nucleotides matching TRBD2. V was pared by 2 bases and J by 2 bases, with 9 bases of the junction left unmatched. The CDR3 consists of 16 residues. Germline values: CDR1 SGHTA, CDR2 FQGNSA. The CDR3 is CASSLFRVAGAYEQYF. The CDR3 DNA sequence: TGTGCCAGCAGCTTATTCCGGGTAGCGGGTGCCTACGAGCAGTACTTC.

This clone showed up just once. This chain joins TRBV6-5 and TRBJ1-5; 10 nucleotides agree with TRBD1. V was pared by 8 bases and J by 2 bases, with 3 bases of the junction left unmatched. Germline CDR1 MNHEY, CDR2 SVGAGI. The CDR3 is made up of 14 amino acids. CDR3 sequence: CASSGTGGNQPQHF. The CDR3 coding sequence is TGTGCCAGCTCCGGGACAGGGGGCAATCAGCCCCAGCATTTT.

This clone was detected only once. V is TRBV6-5 and J is TRBJ2-1; 9 nucleotides line up with TRBD2. This CDR3 is 13 amino acids long. Germline CDR1 reads MNHEY; CDR2 reads SVGAGI. V lost 2 bases to trimming and J lost 12 bases; unmatched junction nucleotides: 5. The CDR3 protein is CASSYEAGGRQFF. CDR3 bases: TGTGCCAGCAGTTACGAGGCGGGAGGGCGGCAGTTCTTC.

The chain combines TRBV13 with TRBJ1-2, with D perhaps TRBD1 (5 bases). Germline-derived CDR1 and CDR2 are PRHDT and FYEKMQ (reference sequence). CDR3 length: 14 residues. V was shortened by 1 base and J by 3 bases, with 9 bases between the two germline ends. The chain's CDR3 is CASSLEGADYGYTF. As DNA, the CDR3 is TGTGCCAGCAGCTTAGAAGGGGCGGACTATGGCTACACCTTC.

This sequence joins TRBV7-9 and TRBJ2-1; TRBD2 agrees at 14 bases. Losses at the gene ends were 4 bases for V and 10 bases for J; bases not matched to a gene: 6. This CDR3 has 15 amino acids. The germline V gene encodes CDR1 SEHNR and CDR2 FQNEAQ (reference sequence). The chain's CDR3 is CASSYGTSGRYEQFF. The CDR3 DNA reads TGTGCCAGCAGCTACGGGACTAGCGGGAGATACGAGCAGTTCTTC.

The V call is TRBV7-9, the J call TRBJ2-3; the D is unclear. Trimming removed 0 bases from V and 6 bases from J, with 7 bases in between. The V gene's germline CDR1 is SEHNR and CDR2 FQNEAQ (reference sequence). CDR3 size: 13 residues. CDR3 DNA: TGTGCCAGCAGCTTAGCCCGTTTCGATACGCAGTATTTT. Translated, it gives CASSLARFDTQYF.

The CDR3 DNA reads as TGCGCCAGCAGCTATGGCGCAGGACAGTACGAGCAGTACTTC. It encodes CASSYGAGQYEQYF. J is TRBJ2-7 and V is TRBV5-1, with D possibly matching TRBD1 (6 bases). V was shortened by 3 bases and J by 4 bases, with 14 bases between the two germline ends. The germline V gene has CDR1 SGHRS and CDR2 YFSETQ. This CDR3 has 14 residues.

This clone turned up a few times. The rearrangement links TRBV7-8 to TRBJ1-1; 10 nucleotides align to TRBD1. The CDR3 covers 16 residues. The germline V gene encodes CDR1 SGHVS and CDR2 FQNEAQ. The ends lost 5 bases at V and 1 base at J; junction bases unmatched: 7. The CDR3 DNA reads as TGTGCCAGCAGCCGCCGGGACAGGGGCTCGAACACTGAAGCTTTCTTT. It yields the protein CASSRRDRGSNTEAFF.

The rearrangement uses TRBV7-8 and TRBJ2-3; 10 nucleotides agree with TRBD2. This CDR3 is 17 amino acids long. V dropped 2 bases and J dropped 6; count of bases not matched to a gene: 11. Germline V gene lookup returns CDR1 SGHVS and CDR2 FQNEAQ. The DNA for the CDR3 is TGTGCCAGCAGCTTATGGGTAGTAGCGGGAGGTGGGGATACGCAGTATTTT. Translated: CASSLWVVAGGGDTQYF.

A single count supports this clone. The gene calls are TRBV5-1 and TRBJ2-1, with a possible D match to TRBD1 (6 bases). Germline CDR1 reads SGHRS; CDR2 reads YFSETQ. The length of the CDR3 is 14 residues. V lost 2 bases and J lost 5, with 11 bases in between. CDR3 region: CASSLQGDNNEQFF. The CDR3 bases are TGCGCCAGCAGCTTACAGGGTGATAACAATGAGCAGTTCTTC.

The chain uses TRBV5-6 and TRBJ2-7, with 15 bases fitting TRBD2. V lost 4 bases and J lost 4; bases outside the gene matches: 6. Per germline, CDR1 SGHDT and CDR2 YYEEEE. There are 16 residues in the CDR3. The CDR3 is CASSLFGTSGGYEQYF. CDR3 nucleotide sequence: TGTGCCAGCAGCCTATTCGGGACTAGCGGGGGGTACGAGCAGTACTTC.

The genes are TRBV7-8 and TRBJ2-1, with TRBD2 matching over 12 bases. This CDR3 comprises 19 residues. Trimming took 3 bases from V and 0 from J; bases not matched to a gene: 9. The germline V gene has CDR1 SGHVS and CDR2 FQNEAQ. The CDR3 is CASSFAGLAGVSSYNEQFF. DNA for the CDR3: TGTGCCAGCAGCTTCGCGGGACTAGCGGGTGTAAGCTCCTACAATGAGCAGTTCTTC.

The chain links TRBV19 to TRBJ2-3; tentatively, D is TRBD1 (6 bases). Germline loops: CDR1 LNHDA, CDR2 SQIVND (reference sequence). The CDR3 has 13 residues. V was clipped by 4 bases and J by 7 bases, with 12 bases between them. The CDR3 here is CASSTGTLYTQYF. CDR3 in DNA: TGTGCCAGTAGTACCGGGACACTGTATACGCAGTATTTT.

The CDR3 region has the DNA TGTGCCAGCAGACCCCCTGGACAGGGAGGTAATTCACCCCTCCACTTT. It translates to CASRPPGQGGNSPLHF. The chain couples TRBV7-2 to TRBJ1-6, with TRBD1 identical over 8 bases. This CDR3 has 16 residues. The germline V gene encodes CDR1 SGHTA and CDR2 FQGNSA. The V and J ends lost 6 bases and 6 bases, in that order; junction bases with no gene match: 10.